The 28 T cell receptor beta chains below were found in one sample sequenced in a study of CD8+ T cells in alopecia areata. It was cDNA, reverse transcribed from extracted RNA, that served as the sequencing template. Repertoires were generated with immunoSEQ multiplex PCR, while TCRdb's copy carries only in-frame clones and drops some. In the table there are some 95,000 clones, 40% to 55% of which are singletons. What was sequenced was CD4+ T cells sorted from blood. The receptors derive from a human donor with alopecia areata.

This clone showed up many times. The V and J genes are TRBV7-2 and TRBJ2-7, with 9 bases lining up with TRBD1. This CDR3 has 16 amino acids. J was trimmed by 2 bases and V by 3 bases; bases with no gene match: 8. Germline CDR1 and CDR2: SGHTA and FQGNSA. The CDR3 loop is CASSFTGGGSTYEQYF. Here the CDR3 DNA reads TGTGCCAGCAGCTTCACAGGGGGCGGGTCCACCTACGAGCAGTACTTC.

The rearrangement joins TRBV30 to TRBJ1-1; D ambiguous. The germline gives CDR1 GTSNPN, CDR2 SVGIG (reference sequence). V was trimmed by 1 base and J by 6 bases, leaving 6 bases between them. The CDR3 totals 11 residues. CDR3 region: CAWSAGAEAFF. DNA for the CDR3: TGTGCCTGGAGTGCTGGAGCTGAAGCTTTCTTT.

The chain links TRBV28 to TRBJ1-5, with D unresolved. This CDR3 spans 12 amino acids. The germline V gene has CDR1 MDHEN and CDR2 SYDVKM. Trimming left V 6 bases short and J 4 bases short, with 7 bases between. The CDR3 is CASRLVNQPQHF. The CDR3 nucleotides are TGTGCCAGCAGGCTCGTTAATCAGCCCCAGCATTTT.

The genes are TRBV25-1 and TRBJ1-2, with D unresolved. Trimming took 8 bases from V and 0 from J, leaving 4 bases between them. The CDR3 has 11 amino acids. Germline V gene lookup returns CDR1 MGHDK and CDR2 SYGVNS. The CDR3 reads CASHANYGYTF. Here the CDR3 DNA reads TGTGCCAGCCACGCTAACTATGGCTACACCTTC.

The chain has TRBV6-6 and TRBJ1-6; 11 bases are shared with TRBD1. Germline CDR1 reads MNHNY; CDR2 reads SVGAGI (reference sequence). Trimming took 10 bases from V and 10 from J; bases not matched to a gene: 9. This CDR3 contains 14 residues. Here the CDR3 reads CATTGTGGRSPLHF. Written as DNA, the CDR3 is TGTGCCACCACCGGGACAGGGGGTAGGTCACCCCTCCACTTT.

The V and J genes are TRBV28 and TRBJ2-3, with D maybe TRBD2 (7 bases). The V gene lost 8 bases and the J gene lost 4 bases, with 16 bases spanning the gap. CDR3 length: 14 residues. Germline CDR1 is MDHEN and CDR2 is SYDVKM. The CDR3 here is CASLGGGSADTQYF. The DNA of the CDR3 is TGTGCCAGCCTGGGGGGGGGCAGTGCAGATACGCAGTATTTT.

This clone has just a few counts. The chain links TRBV28 to TRBJ1-2; TRBD1 matches at 7 bases. The V gene end was trimmed by 2 bases and the J gene end by 6 bases; junction bases not matched to a gene: 6. The length of the CDR3 is 14 residues. Germline V gene lookup returns CDR1 MDHEN and CDR2 SYDVKM. CDR3 nucleotides: TGTGCCAGCAGTTTAAATGAGGGGGCGCATGGCTACACCTTC. Protein: CASSLNEGAHGYTF.

The chain links TRBV27 to TRBJ2-2, with D unresolved. The CDR3 length is 14 residues. CDR1 and CDR2 (germline): MNHEY, SMNVEV (reference sequence). V dropped 9 bases and J dropped 0 bases, with 11 bases sitting between them. The CDR3 here is CARGSTANTGELFF. In nucleotides, the CDR3 is TGTGCCAGGGGATCCACAGCGAACACCGGGGAGCTGTTTTTT.

This chain joins TRBV2 and TRBJ2-7; D gene unclear. Deletions cut 4 bases from V and 3 bases from J, with 4 bases between. The CDR3 runs to 11 residues. Germline V gives CDR1 SNHLY, CDR2 FYNNEI. CDR3 loop: CASSVLYEQYF. The CDR3 DNA sequence: TGTGCCAGCAGTGTTCTCTACGAGCAGTACTTC.

The V gene is TRBV7-7, the J gene TRBJ2-1; D gene uncertain. The germline gives CDR1 SSHAT, CDR2 FNYEAQ (reference sequence). The CDR3 runs to 13 residues. Trimming took off 5 bases at V and 9 bases at J, with 14 bases between the two ends. The CDR3 sequence: CASSPGSAAEQFF. CDR3 bases: TGTGCCAGCAGCCCCGGTTCGGCGGCTGAGCAGTTCTTC.

V and J are TRBV5-1 and TRBJ1-5; D perhaps matches TRBD1 (5 bases). Germline assignment: CDR1 SGHRS and CDR2 YFSETQ. The CDR3 runs to 13 residues. The V gene lost 1 base and the J gene lost 5 bases, with 7 bases spanning the gap. CDR3 residues: CASSLLGDQPQHF. DNA for the CDR3: TGCGCCAGCAGCTTGTTGGGGGATCAGCCCCAGCATTTT. The full variable domain, completed using reference TRBV5-1 and TRBJ1-5, is KAGVTQTPRYLIKTRGQQVTLSCSPISGHRSVSWYQQTPGQGLQFLFEYFSETQRNKGNFPGRFSGRQFSNSRSEMNVSTLELGDSALYLCASSLLGDQPQHFGDGTRLSIL.

CDR3: CSARTSGTDTQYF. The CDR3 DNA follows: TGCAGCGCCCGGACTAGCGGGACAGATACGCAGTATTTT. The genes are TRBV29-1 and TRBJ2-3, with TRBD2 matching 11 bases. V dropped 7 bases and J dropped 3; count of bases not matched to a gene: 3. CDR1 and CDR2 from the germline V gene are SQVTM and ANQGSEA. The CDR3 length is 13 residues.

This chain connects TRBV29-1 to TRBJ2-2; D is uncertain. The germline CDR1 and CDR2 sequences are SQVTM and ANQGSEA. V lost 6 bases and J 6 bases, leaving 17 bases between the germline ends. The CDR3 sequence is 14 residues long. CDR3 coding DNA: TGCAGCGTAACAGTTGGCGCGGCTCCCGGGGAGCTGTTTTTT. This translates into CSVTVGAAPGELFF.

This clone was seen once. J is TRBJ2-5 and V is TRBV28; D call uncertain. Looked up from germline, CDR1 is MDHEN and CDR2 is SYDVKM. This CDR3 has 15 residues. V was shortened by 5 bases and J by 0 bases, with 13 bases between the two germline ends. In nucleotides, the CDR3 is TGTGCCAGCAGTAAACTCAAACTGTACCAAGAGACCCAGTACTTC. This translates into CASSKLKLYQETQYF. The variable domain in full, with the rest retrieved from reference TRBV28 and TRBJ2-5, is DVKVTQSSRYLVKRTGEKVFLECVQDMDHENMFWYRQDPGLGLRLIYFSYDVKMKEKGDIPEGYSVSREKKERFSLILESASTNQTSMYLCASSKLKLYQETQYFGPGTRLLVL.

The chain uses TRBV29-1 and TRBJ1-1; no clear D. The V end lost 0 bases, the J end lost 6 bases, and 8 bases lay between the germline ends. Germline CDR1 reads SQVTM; CDR2 reads ANQGSEA. The CDR3 loop spans 12 amino acids. CDR3 protein: CSVEDPGSEAFF. In DNA, the CDR3 is TGCAGCGTTGAAGACCCCGGGTCTGAAGCTTTCTTT.

In its sample, this clone was seen a few times. The DNA for the CDR3 is TGTGCCAGCTCACCACTCGTAGGACTTGCAGATACGCAGTATTTT. This codes for CASSPLVGLADTQYF. The genes are TRBV18 and TRBJ2-3; D is possibly TRBD2 (5 bases). CDR1 and CDR2 (germline): KGHSH, LQKENI. Trimming took off 1 base at V and 4 bases at J, with 12 bases between the two ends. The CDR3 loop spans 15 amino acids.

This clone was observed a few times. V usage is TRBV29-1 and J usage is TRBJ1-1, with 8 bases that match TRBD1. Germline trimming cut 6 bases from V and 4 bases from J; bases unmatched to any gene: 7. Germline CDR1 SQVTM, CDR2 ANQGSEA. The CDR3 length is 13 residues. CDR3 protein: CSVQDRAGTEAFF. For the CDR3, the DNA is TGCAGCGTCCAGGACAGGGCGGGCACTGAAGCTTTCTTT.

This clone came up a few times. The V gene is TRBV5-6, the J gene TRBJ2-4; 8 nucleotides match TRBD1. This CDR3 spans 13 amino acids. With 4 bases clipped from V and 8 bases from J, the junction kept 5 bases outside the gene matches. Looked up from germline, CDR1 is SGHDT and CDR2 is YYEEEE. The CDR3: CASSRTGFYIQYF. DNA of the CDR3: TGTGCCAGCAGCAGGACAGGGTTTTACATTCAGTACTTC.

There are a few counts of this clone. This chain uses TRBV29-1 with TRBJ2-6; unclear D gene. The CDR3 spans 13 residues. V dropped 6 bases and J dropped 4 bases, with 10 bases sitting between them. CDR1 and CDR2 (germline): SQVTM, ANQGSEA. The CDR3 loop reads CSVMSAGANVLTF. The DNA for the CDR3 is TGCAGCGTCATGTCCGCGGGGGCCAACGTCCTGACTTTC. The entire variable domain, with the rest obtained from reference TRBV29-1 and TRBJ2-6, is as follows: SAVISQKPSRDICQRGTSLTIQCQVDSQVTMMFWYRQQPGQSLTLIATANQGSEATYESGFVIDKFPISRPNLTFSTLTVSNMSPEDSSIYLCSVMSAGANVLTFGAGSRLTVL.

The chain joins TRBV28 to TRBJ2-6; TRBD1 matches 9 bases. The CDR3 is 17 amino acids. Per the germline V gene, CDR1 is MDHEN and CDR2 is SYDVKM. The trim removed 4 bases at V and 2 bases at J, leaving 6 bases unmatched. In DNA, the CDR3 is TGTGCCAGCAGTTCCCGGGACAGGGACACTGGGGCCAACGTCCTGACTTTC. This encodes CASSSRDRDTGANVLTF.

This clone has a single count. The chain uses TRBV15 and TRBJ2-6; 9 positions match TRBD2. The CDR3 sequence is 16 residues long. V shed 2 bases and J 2 bases; nucleotides not matched to a gene: 1. The V gene's germline CDR1 is LNHNV and CDR2 YYDKDF (reference sequence). The CDR3 loop reads CATSRRLAAGANVLTF. DNA for the CDR3: TGTGCCACCAGCAGAAGACTAGCGGCTGGGGCCAACGTCCTGACTTTC.

The gene calls are TRBV5-5 and TRBJ2-3; 10 nucleotides agree with TRBD2. Germline CDR1 and CDR2: SGHKS and YYEKEE (reference sequence). This CDR3 spans 16 amino acids. Losses at the gene ends were 1 base for V and 3 bases for J; bases not matched to a gene: 5. CDR3 sequence: CASSLRPSGGTDTQYF. DNA of the CDR3: TGTGCCAGCAGCTTGAGGCCTAGCGGGGGTACAGATACGCAGTATTTT.

The chain is built from TRBV2 and TRBJ2-2; 9 bases agree with TRBD1. This CDR3 has 14 residues. V shed 7 bases and J 7 bases; nucleotides not matched to a gene: 7. Germline V CDR1 and CDR2: SNHLY, FYNNEI. The CDR3 DNA sequence: TGTGCCAGCAAAGGGGACAGGGAGGACGGGGAGCTGTTTTTT. Its translation: CASKGDREDGELFF. Together with reference TRBV2 and TRBJ2-2, the CDR3 gives the full variable domain: EPEVTQTPSHQVTQMGQEVILRCVPISNHLYFYWYRQILGQKVEFLVSFYNNEISEKSEIFDDQFSVERPDGSNFTLKIRSTKLEDSAMYFCASKGDREDGELFFGEGSRLTVL.

This clone was picked up a small number of times. The DNA of the CDR3 is TGTGCCAGCAGCTCACTTCAGGTTGTCGGTGGGGCAGATACGCAGTATTTT. It encodes CASSSLQVVGGADTQYF. This sequence joins TRBV7-2 and TRBJ2-3; D is unclear. V lost 4 bases and J 4 bases, leaving 21 bases between the germline ends. The CDR3 is 17 residues long. Germline CDR1 and CDR2: SGHTA and FQGNSA.

The genes are TRBV14 and TRBJ1-6, with no clear D. CDR3 length: 14 amino acids. Germline V gene data show CDR1 as SGHDN and CDR2 as FVKESK. The V end lost 3 bases, the J end lost 7 bases, and 10 bases lay between the germline ends. CDR3 sequence reads: CASSHRMGNSPLHF. CDR3 bases: TGTGCCAGCAGCCATCGCATGGGAAATTCACCCCTCCACTTT.

This clone was counted a few times. The gene calls are TRBV5-1 and TRBJ2-7, with TRBD1 as a possible D gene (5 bases). V lost 0 bases and J 4 bases, leaving 11 bases between the germline ends. CDR1 and CDR2 (germline): SGHRS, YFSETQ. This CDR3 is 14 amino acids long. CDR3 amino acids: CASSLARTRYEQYF. The CDR3 nucleotides are TGCGCCAGCAGCTTGGCCAGGACAAGGTACGAGCAGTACTTC.

The CDR3 here is CAWGGTVSTDTQYF. CDR3 in DNA: TGTGCCTGGGGAGGGACAGTAAGCACAGATACGCAGTATTTT. The chain is built from TRBV30 and TRBJ2-3; maybe TRBD1 (7 bases). Germline-derived CDR1 and CDR2 are GTSNPN and SVGIG (reference sequence). V lost 5 bases and J 0 bases, leaving 12 bases between the germline ends. This CDR3 region has 14 residues.

This clone has a handful of counts. This chain uses TRBV29-1 with TRBJ2-5; 9 nucleotides align to TRBD1. The trim removed 7 bases at V and 2 bases at J, leaving 2 bases unmatched. Germline V gene sequence: CDR1 SQVTM, CDR2 ANQGSEA. The CDR3 is 12 residues long. The CDR3 nucleotides are TGCAGCGGGGGACAGGGTCAAGAGACCCAGTACTTC. This sequence encodes CSGGQGQETQYF.